This T cell receptor (beta chain) was documented in a study of metastatic and nonmetastatic thyroid tumors. Study as a whole: Malignant thyroid and benign thyroid patients provided blood and tumor or nodule tissue whose repertoires were compared. General observations from the study: Patients with malignant thyroid tumors reportedly had significantly higher TCR beta diversity than those with benign nodules, in blood and tumor.

This clone showed up many times. As yet, its antigen is unknown. V shed 6 bases and J 1 base; nucleotides not matched to a gene: 7. This CDR3 contains 16 residues. The V gene's germline CDR1 is MNHEY and CDR2 SMNVEV (reference sequence). Patients underwent thyroid surgery, and none had received any treatment before it. Original methodology: Researchers built a distant-metastasis classifier for papillary thyroid cancer that drew on CDR3 differences across clinicopathological groups. MiXCR reprocessed the PCR reads for TCRdb. V and J calls and clone size were set by TCRdb, not the authors. The data show under 20,000 clones, roughly 34% seen once.

This TCR was sampled from a male donor with papillary thyroid cancer or a benign thyroid nodule (not recorded which). Some clones in this sample may be carry-over from other donors' samples. The specimen was tumor tissue. The chain combines TRBV27 with TRBJ2-1; TRBD2 agrees at 9 bases. The DNA of the CDR3 is TGTGCCAGCAGCTCCGCAGCGGGGGGTTCCTACAATGAGCAGTTCTTC. The encoded protein is CASSSAAGGSYNEQFF.